This T cell receptor beta chain was obtained from a study of Ad26.COV2.S vaccination and SARS-CoV-2 variants. Treatment indicated: some 19 received Ad26.COV2.S at low or high dose, single or two shots; a few received placebo; per-sample allocation not given. Sampling happened 63 days after the first vaccine or placebo injection. It was Wuhan-strain SARS-CoV-2 spike that the Ad26 vaccine vector expressed. The germline V gene encodes CDR1 SGHDN and CDR2 FVKESK. The CDR3 has 11 amino acids. V lost 5 bases, J lost 5 bases, and 6 bases lay in between. Sequencing used immunoSEQ multiplex PCR; TCRdb keeps in-frame clones, though not all of them. The table has fewer than 400,000 clones, just under 85% seen once.

The sample consisted of peripheral blood, taken in a trial of Ad26.COV2.S vaccine versus placebo. This sequence joins TRBV14 and TRBJ2-5, with D possibly matching TRBD1 (5 bases). This receptor was identified in a person between 18 and 65 years old who received the Ad26.COV2.S COVID-19 vaccine or a placebo. CDR3 residues: CASSAGETQYF. CDR3 nucleotides: TGTGCCAGCAGCGCAGGGGAGACCCAGTACTTC.